A selection of T cell receptor beta chains follows, all from one sample in a study of Ad26.COV2.S vaccination and SARS-CoV-2 variants. Sequenced by immunoSEQ multiplex PCR; TCRdb stores in-frame clones only, minus some. Of about 350,000 clones in the sample, about 87% were seen once. This specimen consisted of peripheral blood, obtained in a trial of Ad26.COV2.S vaccine versus placebo. The receptors were gathered from a person between 18 and 65 years old who received the Ad26.COV2.S COVID-19 vaccine or a placebo. Each CDR3 is given with its conserved first and last residue. The order of the fields is J gene, V gene, clone size, D gene, CDR3 protein, CDR3 DNA. A D gene is named only where the DNA matches it firmly. Rows give clone size only sometimes, using once, few, many, or a class for an expanded clone.

TRBJ2-5 TRBV7-9 . . CASSPDSQETQYF TGTGCCAGCAGCCCAGACAGCCAAGAGACCCAGTACTTC
TRBJ1-2 TRBV27 . . CASSLGGNYGYTF TGTGCCAGCAGTCTAGGGGGAAACTATGGCTACACCTTC
TRBJ1-1 TRBV7-2 . TRBD1 CATQIQGTGDTEAFF TGTGCCACCCAAATACAGGGGACGGGGGACACTGAAGCTTTCTTT
TRBJ1-2 TRBV19 . . CASSPGQTNYGYTF TGTGCCAGTAGTCCAGGACAGACCAACTATGGCTACACCTTC
TRBJ1-5 TRBV6-5 . . CATGTPGQPQHF TGTGCCACGGGGACTCCAGGTCAGCCCCAGCATTTT
TRBJ1-4 TRBV9 . . CASSVDGVAGNNEKLFF TGTGCCAGCAGCGTAGATGGGGTAGCGGGTAATAATGAAAAACTGTTTTTT
TRBJ1-4 TRBV27 . . CASSNRAAEKLFF TGTGCCAGCAGTAACAGGGCGGCTGAAAAACTGTTTTTT
TRBJ2-5 TRBV7-3 . TRBD2 CASSLGGGSETQYF TGTGCCAGCAGCTTAGGCGGGGGGAGCGAGACCCAGTACTTC
TRBJ1-2 TRBV7-9 . . CASSLPPLGLSNGDYGYTF TGTGCCAGCAGCTTGCCCCCCCTAGGGCTCTCGAACGGGGACTATGGCTACACCTTC
TRBJ2-3 TRBV18 . TRBD2 CASSPTSGGSTDTQYF TGTGCCAGCTCACCGACTAGCGGGGGGAGCACAGATACGCAGTATTTT
TRBJ2-2 TRBV6-5 . . CASSYSIQGTGELFF TGTGCCAGCAGTTACTCGATCCAGGGCACCGGGGAGCTGTTTTTT
TRBJ2-1 TRBV7-3 once TRBD1 CASSLTGPAAGGGNEQFF TGTGCCAGCAGCTTAACCGGTCCGGCGGCAGGGGGCGGAAATGAGCAGTTCTTC
TRBJ2-7 TRBV4-3 few . CASSQEPDYEQYF TGCGCCAGCAGCCAAGAACCAGACTACGAGCAGTACTTC
TRBJ1-1 TRBV29-1 . . CSVEGQTIRF TGCAGCGTTGAAGGACAGACGATCCGATTT
TRBJ1-6 TRBV5-8 . . CASSPTRSQRHSPLHF TGTGCCAGCAGCCCCACCCGAAGCCAGCGCCATTCACCCCTCCACTTT
TRBJ1-5 TRBV6-5 . TRBD1 CASRRTGEGNQPQHF TGTGCCAGCAGACGGACAGGGGAGGGCAATCAGCCCCAGCATTTT
TRBJ2-3 TRBV3-1/TRBV3-2 . TRBD2 CASSQGLAGVLDTQYF TGTGCCAGCAGCCAGGGACTAGCGGGAGTGTTGGATACGCAGTATTTT
TRBJ2-1 TRBV27 . TRBD2 CASREGLAGNYNEQFF TGTGCCAGCAGGGAAGGACTAGCGGGCAACTACAATGAGCAGTTCTTC
TRBJ1-1 TRBV3-1/TRBV3-2 . . CASSPGPRNTEAFF TGTGCCAGCAGCCCGGGACCTAGAAACACTGAAGCTTTCTTT
TRBJ2-1 TRBV5-1 . . CASSWGPPSEQFF TGCGCCAGCAGCTGGGGACCCCCCAGTGAGCAGTTCTTC
TRBJ1-1 TRBV28 . TRBD1 CASSFPGQGSTEAFF TGTGCCAGCAGTTTCCCGGGACAGGGTTCCACTGAAGCTTTCTTT
TRBJ2-3 TRBV10-3 . TRBD2 CAIRGTSGDTQYF TGTGCCATCAGAGGGACTAGTGGTGATACGCAGTATTTT
TRBJ1-1 TRBV20-1 . TRBD1 CSGDREEAFF TGCAGCGGGGACAGGGAGGAAGCTTTCTTT
TRBJ2-5 TRBV5-4 . TRBD2 CASNGRAKETQYF TGTGCCAGCAACGGGAGGGCCAAAGAGACCCAGTACTTC
TRBJ2-7 TRBV18 . . CASYDGGLYEQYF TGTGCCAGCTATGACGGGGGTCTCTACGAGCAGTACTTC
TRBJ1-2 TRBV7-8 . . CASSLVILPGDRNYGYTF TGTGCCAGCAGCTTAGTAATTCTGCCCGGAGACAGAAACTATGGCTACACCTTC
TRBJ2-7 TRBV11-2 few TRBD1 CASSPGQGPSYEQYF TGTGCCAGCAGCCCCGGACAGGGGCCTTCCTACGAGCAGTACTTC
TRBJ2-5 TRBV3-1/TRBV3-2 . TRBD2 CASSRRTSGVETQYF TGTGCCAGCAGCCGCCGGACTAGCGGGGTAGAGACCCAGTACTTC
TRBJ2-3 TRBV6-4 . . CASSEQRGTDTQYF TGTGCCAGCAGTGAACAGCGGGGCACAGATACGCAGTATTTT
TRBJ2-5 TRBV5-1 . . CASSLVEKETQYF TGCGCCAGCAGCTTGGTGGAGAAAGAGACCCAGTACTTC
TRBJ2-2 TRBV14 . . CASSPRISGELFF TGTGCCAGCAGCCCGAGGATCAGCGGGGAGCTGTTTTTT
TRBJ1-1 TRBV11-1 . TRBD1 CASSRTGAYTEAFF TGTGCCAGCAGCCGTACAGGGGCCTACACTGAAGCTTTCTTT
TRBJ2-3 TRBV4-3 . TRBD2 CASSQELAGAADTQYF TGCGCCAGCAGCCAAGAGCTAGCGGGGGCTGCAGATACGCAGTATTTT
TRBJ2-1 TRBV28 . TRBD2 CASRAAGATYNEQFF TGTGCCAGCCGAGCTGCGGGAGCCACCTACAATGAGCAGTTCTTC
TRBJ1-4 TRBV29-1 . . CSGGWRNEKLFF TGCAGCGGGGGATGGAGAAATGAAAAACTGTTTTTT
TRBJ2-7 TRBV6-6 few TRBD2 CASTRGGGFYEQYF TGTGCCAGCACCCGGGGCGGGGGGTTCTACGAGCAGTACTTC
TRBJ1-1 TRBV6-5 . . CASRSLRAVNTEAFF TGTGCCAGCAGATCTCTCAGGGCCGTGAACACTGAAGCTTTCTTT
TRBJ2-7 TRBV27 . TRBD1 CASSLPDRANSYEQYF TGTGCCAGCAGTTTACCCGACAGGGCGAACTCCTACGAGCAGTACTTC
TRBJ2-1 TRBV5-1 . TRBD2 CASSLGLAGGPKNNEQFF TGCGCCAGCAGCTTGGGACTAGCGGGAGGGCCTAAGAACAATGAGCAGTTCTTC
TRBJ2-7 TRBV3-1/TRBV3-2 . . CASSPGGGFGEQYF TGTGCCAGCAGCCCAGGGGGAGGGTTCGGCGAGCAGTACTTC
TRBJ1-1 TRBV6-5 . TRBD1 CASSRTGMNTEAFF TGTGCCAGCAGCCGGACAGGGATGAACACTGAAGCTTTCTTT
TRBJ1-4 TRBV7-9 . . CASSSSPEKLFF TGTGCCAGCAGCTCTTCCCCGGAAAAACTGTTTTTT
TRBJ1-1 TRBV27 . . CASSLFLNTEAFF TGTGCCAGCAGTTTATTCCTGAACACTGAAGCTTTCTTT
TRBJ2-5 TRBV15 . . CATSRDQGETQYF TGTGCCACCAGCAGAGATCAGGGGGAGACCCAGTACTTC
TRBJ1-5 TRBV9 . TRBD1 CASSPGQGGGSNQPQHF TGTGCCAGCAGCCCTGGACAGGGCGGTGGGAGCAATCAGCCCCAGCATTTT
TRBJ1-2 TRBV18 . . CASSPGLEAYGYTF TGTGCCAGCTCACCAGGTTTAGAAGCCTATGGCTACACCTTC